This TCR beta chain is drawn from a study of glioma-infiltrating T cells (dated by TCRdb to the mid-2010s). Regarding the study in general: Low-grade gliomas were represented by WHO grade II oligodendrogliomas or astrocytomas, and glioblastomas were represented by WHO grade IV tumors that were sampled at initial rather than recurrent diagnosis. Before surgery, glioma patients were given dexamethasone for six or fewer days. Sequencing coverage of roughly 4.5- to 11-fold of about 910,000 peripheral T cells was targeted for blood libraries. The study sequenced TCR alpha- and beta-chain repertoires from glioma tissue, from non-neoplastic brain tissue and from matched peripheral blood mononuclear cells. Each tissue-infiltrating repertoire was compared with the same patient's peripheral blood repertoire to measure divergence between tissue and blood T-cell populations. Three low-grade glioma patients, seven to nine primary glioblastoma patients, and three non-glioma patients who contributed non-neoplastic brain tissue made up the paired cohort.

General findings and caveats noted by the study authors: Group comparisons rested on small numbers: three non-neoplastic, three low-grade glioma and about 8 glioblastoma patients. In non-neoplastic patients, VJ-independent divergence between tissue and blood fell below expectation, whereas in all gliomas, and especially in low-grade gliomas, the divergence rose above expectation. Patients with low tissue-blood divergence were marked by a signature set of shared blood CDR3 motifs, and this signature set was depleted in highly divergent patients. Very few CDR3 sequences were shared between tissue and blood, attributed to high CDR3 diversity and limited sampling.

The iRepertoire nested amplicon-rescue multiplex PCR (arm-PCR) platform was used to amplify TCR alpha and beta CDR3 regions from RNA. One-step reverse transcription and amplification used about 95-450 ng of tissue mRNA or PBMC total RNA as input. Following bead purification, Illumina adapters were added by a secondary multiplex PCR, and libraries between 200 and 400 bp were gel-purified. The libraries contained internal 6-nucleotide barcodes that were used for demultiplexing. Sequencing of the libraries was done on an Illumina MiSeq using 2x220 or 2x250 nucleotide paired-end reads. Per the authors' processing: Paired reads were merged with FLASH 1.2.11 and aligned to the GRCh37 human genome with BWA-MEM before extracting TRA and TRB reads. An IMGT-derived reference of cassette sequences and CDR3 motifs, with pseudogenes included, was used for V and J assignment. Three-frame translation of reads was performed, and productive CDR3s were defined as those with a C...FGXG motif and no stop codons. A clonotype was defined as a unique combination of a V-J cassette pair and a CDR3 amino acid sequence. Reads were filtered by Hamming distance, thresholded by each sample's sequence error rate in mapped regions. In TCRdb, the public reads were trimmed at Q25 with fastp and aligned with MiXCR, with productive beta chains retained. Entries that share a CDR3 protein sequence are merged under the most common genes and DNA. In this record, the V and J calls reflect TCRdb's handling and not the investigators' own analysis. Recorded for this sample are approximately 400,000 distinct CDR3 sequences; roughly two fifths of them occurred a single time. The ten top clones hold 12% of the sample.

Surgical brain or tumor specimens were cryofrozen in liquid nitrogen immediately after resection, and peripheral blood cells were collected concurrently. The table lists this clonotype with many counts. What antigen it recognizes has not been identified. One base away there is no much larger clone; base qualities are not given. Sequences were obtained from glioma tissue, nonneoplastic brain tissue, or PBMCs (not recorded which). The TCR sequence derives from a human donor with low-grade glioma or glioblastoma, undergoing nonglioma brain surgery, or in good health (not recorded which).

CDR3 protein: CASSPPGRDTQYF. At the DNA level, the sequence is TGTGCCAGCAGTCCTCCGGGGAGAGATACGCAGTATTTT. The chain is made from TRBV27 and TRBJ2-3; TRBD2 is perhaps the D gene, given 5 matching bases. Trimming at the junction amounts to 5 bases on V and 5 bases on J, and the germline ends lie 11 bases apart. The germline V gene encodes CDR1 MNHEY and CDR2 SMNVEV (reference sequence). The CDR3 has 13 amino acids, counting the end cysteine and phenylalanine. Only the CDR3 DNA stays, 39 bases, in frame from base 1.